Described below is a single T cell receptor (beta chain) sequence and its context. What it binds is unknown. In germline, CDR1 is SGDLS, CDR2 YYNGEE. Between the trimmed V and J ends, which lost 4 bases and 9 bases, there was a span of 14 bases. This CDR3 is 13 amino acids long. The data belong to a study of T cell responses to AZD1222 COVID-19 vaccine. The study, taken as a whole, reports: Across the whole spike, CD4 TCRs peaked at regions 160-218 and 743-854. Clonal diversity may have been underestimated, and the donors were mostly white British, with more females than males. Per reports, nearly half of all spike-specific TCRs target regions that are unmutated in variants. Spike-specific TCR depth and breadth grew after two AZD1222 doses.

The method was immunoSEQ multiplex PCR; TCRdb's version includes in-frame clones alone and lacks a portion of them. The data contain approximately 110,000 clones, roughly 90% of them singletons. The specimen was peripheral blood, collected 28 days after the second AZD1222 dose. V is TRBV9 and J is TRBJ2-1, with D possibly TRBD1 on 6 matching bases. This TCR was recovered from an adult who received the AZD1222 COVID-19 vaccine. The CDR3 coding sequence is TGTGCCAGCAGCCGTAGTTGGGACATTGAGCAGTTCTTC. This gives the protein CASSRSWDIEQFF.